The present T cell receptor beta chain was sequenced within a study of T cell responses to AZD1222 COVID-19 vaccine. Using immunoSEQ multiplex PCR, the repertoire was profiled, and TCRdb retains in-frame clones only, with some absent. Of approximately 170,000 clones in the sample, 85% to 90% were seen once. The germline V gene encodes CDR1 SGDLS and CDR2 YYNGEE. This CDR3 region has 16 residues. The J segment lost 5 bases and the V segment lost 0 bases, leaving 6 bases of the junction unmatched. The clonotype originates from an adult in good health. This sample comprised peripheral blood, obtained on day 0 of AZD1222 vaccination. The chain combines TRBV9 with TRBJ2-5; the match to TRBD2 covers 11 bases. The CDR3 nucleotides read TGTGCCAGCAGCGTAGGTAGCGGGGGGGTAGGGGAGACCCAGTACTTC. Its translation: CASSVGSGGVGETQYF. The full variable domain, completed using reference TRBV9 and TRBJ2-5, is DSGVTQTPKHLITATGQRVTLRCSPRSGDLSVYWYQQSLDQGLQFLIQYYNGEERAKGNILERFSAQQFPDLHSELNLSSLELGDSALYFCASSVGSGGVGETQYFGPGTRLLVL.